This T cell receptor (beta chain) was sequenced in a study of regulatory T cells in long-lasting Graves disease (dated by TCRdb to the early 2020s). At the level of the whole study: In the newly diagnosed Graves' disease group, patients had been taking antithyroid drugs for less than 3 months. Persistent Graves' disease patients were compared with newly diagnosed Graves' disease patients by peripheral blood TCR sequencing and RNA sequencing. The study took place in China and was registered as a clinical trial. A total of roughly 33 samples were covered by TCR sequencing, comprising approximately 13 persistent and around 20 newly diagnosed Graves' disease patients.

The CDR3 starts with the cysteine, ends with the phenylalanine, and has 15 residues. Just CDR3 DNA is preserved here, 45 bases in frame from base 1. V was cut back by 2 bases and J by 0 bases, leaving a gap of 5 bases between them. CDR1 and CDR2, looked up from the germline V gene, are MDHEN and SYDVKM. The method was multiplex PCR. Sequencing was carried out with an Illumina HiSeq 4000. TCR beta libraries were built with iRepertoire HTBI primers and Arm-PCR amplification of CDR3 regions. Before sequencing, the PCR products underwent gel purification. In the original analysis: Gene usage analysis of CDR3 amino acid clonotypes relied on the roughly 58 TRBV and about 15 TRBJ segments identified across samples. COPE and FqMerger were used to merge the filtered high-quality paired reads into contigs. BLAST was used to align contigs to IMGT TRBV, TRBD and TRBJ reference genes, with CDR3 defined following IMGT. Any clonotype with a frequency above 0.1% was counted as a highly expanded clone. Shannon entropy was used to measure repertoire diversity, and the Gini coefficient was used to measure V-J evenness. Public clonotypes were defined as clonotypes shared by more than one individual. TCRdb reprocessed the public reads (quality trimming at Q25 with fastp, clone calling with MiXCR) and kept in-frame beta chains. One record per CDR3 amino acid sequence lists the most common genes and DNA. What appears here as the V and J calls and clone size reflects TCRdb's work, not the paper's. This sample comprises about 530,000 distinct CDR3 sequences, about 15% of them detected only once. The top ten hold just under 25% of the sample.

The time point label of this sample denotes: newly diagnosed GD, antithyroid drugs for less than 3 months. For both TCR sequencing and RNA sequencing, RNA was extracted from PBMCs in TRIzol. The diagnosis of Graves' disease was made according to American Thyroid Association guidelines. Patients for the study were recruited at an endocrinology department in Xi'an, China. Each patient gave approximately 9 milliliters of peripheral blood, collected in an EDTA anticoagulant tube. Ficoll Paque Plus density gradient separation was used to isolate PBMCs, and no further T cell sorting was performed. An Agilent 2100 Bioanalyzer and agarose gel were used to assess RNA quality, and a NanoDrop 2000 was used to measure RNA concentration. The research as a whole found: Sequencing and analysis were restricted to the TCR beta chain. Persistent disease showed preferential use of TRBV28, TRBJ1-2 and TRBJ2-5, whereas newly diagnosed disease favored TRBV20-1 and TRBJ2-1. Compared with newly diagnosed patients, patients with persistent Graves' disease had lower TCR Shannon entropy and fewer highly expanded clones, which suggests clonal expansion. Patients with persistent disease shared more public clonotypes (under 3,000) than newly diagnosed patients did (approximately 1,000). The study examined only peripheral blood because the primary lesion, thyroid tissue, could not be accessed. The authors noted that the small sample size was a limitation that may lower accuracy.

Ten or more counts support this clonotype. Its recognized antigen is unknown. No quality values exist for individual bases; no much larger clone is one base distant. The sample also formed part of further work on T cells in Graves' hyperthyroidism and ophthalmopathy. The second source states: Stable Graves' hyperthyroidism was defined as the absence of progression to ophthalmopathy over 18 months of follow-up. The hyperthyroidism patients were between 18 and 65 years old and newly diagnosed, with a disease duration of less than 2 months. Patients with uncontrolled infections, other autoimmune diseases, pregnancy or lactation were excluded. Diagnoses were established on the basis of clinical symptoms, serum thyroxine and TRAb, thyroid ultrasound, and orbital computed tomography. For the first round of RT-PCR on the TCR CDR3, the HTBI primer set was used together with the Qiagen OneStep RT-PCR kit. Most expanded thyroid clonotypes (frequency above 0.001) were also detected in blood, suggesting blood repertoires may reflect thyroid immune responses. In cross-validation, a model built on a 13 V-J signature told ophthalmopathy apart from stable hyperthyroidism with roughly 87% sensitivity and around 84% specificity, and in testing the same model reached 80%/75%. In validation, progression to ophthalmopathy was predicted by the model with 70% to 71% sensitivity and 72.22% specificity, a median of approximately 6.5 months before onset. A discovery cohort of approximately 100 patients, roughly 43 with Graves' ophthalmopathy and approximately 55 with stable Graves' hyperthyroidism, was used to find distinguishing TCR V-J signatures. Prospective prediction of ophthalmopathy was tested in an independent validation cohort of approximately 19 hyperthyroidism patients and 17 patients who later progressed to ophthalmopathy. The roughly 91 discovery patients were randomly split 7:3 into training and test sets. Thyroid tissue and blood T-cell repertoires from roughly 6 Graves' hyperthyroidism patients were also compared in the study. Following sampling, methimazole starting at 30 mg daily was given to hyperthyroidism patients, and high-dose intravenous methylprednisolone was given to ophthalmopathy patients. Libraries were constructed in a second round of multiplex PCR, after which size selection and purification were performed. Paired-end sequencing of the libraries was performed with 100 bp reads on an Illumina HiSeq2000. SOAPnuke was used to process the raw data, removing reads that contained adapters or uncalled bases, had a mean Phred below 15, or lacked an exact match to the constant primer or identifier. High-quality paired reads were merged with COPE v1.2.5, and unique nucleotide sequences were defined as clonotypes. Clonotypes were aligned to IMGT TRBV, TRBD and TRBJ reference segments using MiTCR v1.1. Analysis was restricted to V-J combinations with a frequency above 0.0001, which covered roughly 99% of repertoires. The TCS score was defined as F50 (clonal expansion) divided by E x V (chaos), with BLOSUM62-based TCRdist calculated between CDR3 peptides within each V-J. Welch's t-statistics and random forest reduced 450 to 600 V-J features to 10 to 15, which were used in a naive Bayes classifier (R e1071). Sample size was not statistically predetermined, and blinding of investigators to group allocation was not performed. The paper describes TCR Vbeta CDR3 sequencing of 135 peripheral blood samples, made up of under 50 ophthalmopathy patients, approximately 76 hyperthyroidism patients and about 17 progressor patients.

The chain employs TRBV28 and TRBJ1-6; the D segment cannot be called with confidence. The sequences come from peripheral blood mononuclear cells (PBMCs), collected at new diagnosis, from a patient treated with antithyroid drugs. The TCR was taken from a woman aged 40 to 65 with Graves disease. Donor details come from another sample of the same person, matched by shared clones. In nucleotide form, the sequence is TGTGCCAGCAGTTTAATGGGCTCCTATAATTCACCCCTCCACTTT. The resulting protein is CASSLMGSYNSPLHF.